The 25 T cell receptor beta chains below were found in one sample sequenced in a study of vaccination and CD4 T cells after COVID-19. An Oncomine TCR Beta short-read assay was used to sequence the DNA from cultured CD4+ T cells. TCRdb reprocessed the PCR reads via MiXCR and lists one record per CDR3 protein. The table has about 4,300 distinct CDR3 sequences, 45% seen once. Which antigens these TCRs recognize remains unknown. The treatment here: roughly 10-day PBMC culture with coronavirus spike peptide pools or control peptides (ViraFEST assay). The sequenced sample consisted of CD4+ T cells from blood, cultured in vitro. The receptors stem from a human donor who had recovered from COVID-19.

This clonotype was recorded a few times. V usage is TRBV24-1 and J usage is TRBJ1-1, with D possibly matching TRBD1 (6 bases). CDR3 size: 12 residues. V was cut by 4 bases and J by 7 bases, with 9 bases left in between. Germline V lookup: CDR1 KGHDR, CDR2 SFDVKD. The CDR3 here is CATSDLDSEAFF. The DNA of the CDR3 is TGTGCCACCAGTGACCTGGACAGTGAAGCTTTCTTT.

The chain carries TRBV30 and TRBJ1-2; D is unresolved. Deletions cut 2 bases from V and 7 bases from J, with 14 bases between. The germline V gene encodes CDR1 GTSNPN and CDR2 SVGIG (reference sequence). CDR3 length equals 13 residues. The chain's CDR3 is CAWSMRIAGGYTF. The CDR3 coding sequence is TGTGCCTGGAGTATGAGGATTGCTGGTGGCTACACCTTC.

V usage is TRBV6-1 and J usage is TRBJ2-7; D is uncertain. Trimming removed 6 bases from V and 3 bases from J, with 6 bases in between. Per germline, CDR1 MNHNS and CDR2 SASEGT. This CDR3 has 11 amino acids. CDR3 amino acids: CASRTNYEQYF. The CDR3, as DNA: TGTGCCAGCAGGACAAACTACGAGCAGTACTTC.

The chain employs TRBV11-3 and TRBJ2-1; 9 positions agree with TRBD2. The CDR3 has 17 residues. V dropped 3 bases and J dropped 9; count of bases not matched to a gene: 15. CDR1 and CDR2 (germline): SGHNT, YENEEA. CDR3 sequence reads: CASSFHLGGASGVEQFF. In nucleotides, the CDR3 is TGTGCCAGCAGCTTTCACCTCGGGGGGGCTAGCGGGGTTGAGCAGTTCTTC.

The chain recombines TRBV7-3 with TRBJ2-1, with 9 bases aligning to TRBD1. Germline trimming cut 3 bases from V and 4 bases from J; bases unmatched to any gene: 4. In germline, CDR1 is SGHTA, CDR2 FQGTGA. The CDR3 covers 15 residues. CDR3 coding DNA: TGTGCCAGCAGCTTGGACAGGGGTGGGTACAATGAGCAGTTCTTC. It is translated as CASSLDRGGYNEQFF.

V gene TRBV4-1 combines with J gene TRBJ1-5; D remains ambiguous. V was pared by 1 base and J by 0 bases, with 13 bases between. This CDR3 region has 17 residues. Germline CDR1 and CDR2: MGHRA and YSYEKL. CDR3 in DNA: TGCGCCAGCAGCCAAGTGGATATGGGGTTTAGCAATCAGCCCCAGCATTTT. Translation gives CASSQVDMGFSNQPQHF.

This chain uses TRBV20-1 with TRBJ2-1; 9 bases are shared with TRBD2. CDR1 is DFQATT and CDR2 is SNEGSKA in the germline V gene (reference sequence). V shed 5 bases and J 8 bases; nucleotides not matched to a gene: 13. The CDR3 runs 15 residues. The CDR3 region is CSAASPSGIGDEQFF. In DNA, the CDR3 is TGCAGTGCTGCTAGTCCTAGCGGGATCGGGGATGAGCAGTTCTTC.

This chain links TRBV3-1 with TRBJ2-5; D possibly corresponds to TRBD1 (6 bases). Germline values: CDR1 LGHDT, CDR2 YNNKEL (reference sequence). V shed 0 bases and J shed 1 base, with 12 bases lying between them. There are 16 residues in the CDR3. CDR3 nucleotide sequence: TGTGCCAGCAGCCAAGATCCCCAGGGGACCCAAGAGACCCAGTACTTC. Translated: CASSQDPQGTQETQYF.

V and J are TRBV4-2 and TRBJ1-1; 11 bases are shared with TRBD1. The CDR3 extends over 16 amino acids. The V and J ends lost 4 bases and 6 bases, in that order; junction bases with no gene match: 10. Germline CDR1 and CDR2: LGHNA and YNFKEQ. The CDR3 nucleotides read TGTGCCAGCAGCCGATATAGCGGACAGGGGGCCCCTGAAGCTTTCTTT. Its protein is CASSRYSGQGAPEAFF.

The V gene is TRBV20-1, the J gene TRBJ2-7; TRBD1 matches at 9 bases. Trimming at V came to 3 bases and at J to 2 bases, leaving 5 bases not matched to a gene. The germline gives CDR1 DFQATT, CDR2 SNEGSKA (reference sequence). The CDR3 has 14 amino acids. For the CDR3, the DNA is TGCAGTGCTAGGGCAGGGACAGGGACCTACGAGCAGTACTTC. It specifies CSARAGTGTYEQYF.

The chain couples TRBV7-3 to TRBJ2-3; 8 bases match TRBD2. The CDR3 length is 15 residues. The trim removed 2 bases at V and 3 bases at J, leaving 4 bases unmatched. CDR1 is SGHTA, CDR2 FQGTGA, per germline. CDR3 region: CASSLLGGRTDTQYF. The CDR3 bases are TGTGCCAGCAGCTTACTCGGCGGGAGGACAGATACGCAGTATTTT.

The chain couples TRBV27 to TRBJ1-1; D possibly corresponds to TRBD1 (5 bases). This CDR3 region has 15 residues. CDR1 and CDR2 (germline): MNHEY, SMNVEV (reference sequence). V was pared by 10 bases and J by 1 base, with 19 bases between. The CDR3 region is CAILNGAGPNTEAFF. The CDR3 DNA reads TGTGCCATCCTCAACGGAGCAGGGCCGAACACTGAAGCTTTCTTT.

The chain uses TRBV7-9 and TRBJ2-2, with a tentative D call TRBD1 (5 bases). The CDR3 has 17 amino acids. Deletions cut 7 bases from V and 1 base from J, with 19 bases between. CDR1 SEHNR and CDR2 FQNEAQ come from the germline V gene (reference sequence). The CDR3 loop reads CASTRVVGQGNTGELFF. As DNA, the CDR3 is TGTGCCAGCACTCGAGTAGTGGGGCAGGGGAACACCGGGGAGCTGTTTTTT.

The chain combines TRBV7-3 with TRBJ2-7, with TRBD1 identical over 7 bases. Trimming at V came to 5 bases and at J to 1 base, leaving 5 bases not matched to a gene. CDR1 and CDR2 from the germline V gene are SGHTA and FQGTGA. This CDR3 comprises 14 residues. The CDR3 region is CASSRDSQSYEQYF. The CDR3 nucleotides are TGTGCCAGCAGCCGGGACAGCCAATCCTACGAGCAGTACTTC.

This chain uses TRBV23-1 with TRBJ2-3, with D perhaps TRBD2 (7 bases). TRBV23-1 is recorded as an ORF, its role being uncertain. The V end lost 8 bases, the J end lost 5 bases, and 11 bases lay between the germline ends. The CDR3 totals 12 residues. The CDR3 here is CASPRGGDTQYF. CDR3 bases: TGCGCCAGCCCAAGGGGGGGAGATACGCAGTATTTT.

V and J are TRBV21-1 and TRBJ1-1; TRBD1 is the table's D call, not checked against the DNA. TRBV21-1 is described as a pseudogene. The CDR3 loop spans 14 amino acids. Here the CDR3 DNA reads TGTGCCAGCAGCAAAGAGGGGCCGAGCACTGAAGCTTTCTTT. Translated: CASSKEGPSTEAFF.

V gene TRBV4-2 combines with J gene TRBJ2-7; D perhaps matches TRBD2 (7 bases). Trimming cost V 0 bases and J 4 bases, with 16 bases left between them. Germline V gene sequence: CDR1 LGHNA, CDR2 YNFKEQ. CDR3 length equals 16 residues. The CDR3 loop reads CASSQDIRGGLYEQYF. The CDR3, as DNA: TGTGCCAGCAGCCAAGATATAAGGGGGGGGCTTTACGAGCAGTACTTC.

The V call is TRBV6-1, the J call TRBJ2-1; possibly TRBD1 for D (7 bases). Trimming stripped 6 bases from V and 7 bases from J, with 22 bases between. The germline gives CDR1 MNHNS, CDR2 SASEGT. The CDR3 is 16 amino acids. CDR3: CASRRQGSGVANEQFF. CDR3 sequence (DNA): TGTGCCAGCAGGAGACAGGGTTCGGGGGTAGCTAATGAGCAGTTCTTC.

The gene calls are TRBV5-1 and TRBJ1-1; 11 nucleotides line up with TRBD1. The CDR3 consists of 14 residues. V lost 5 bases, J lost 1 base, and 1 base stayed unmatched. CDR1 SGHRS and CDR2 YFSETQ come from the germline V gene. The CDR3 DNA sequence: TGCGCCAGCAGTGGACAGGGGGCGAACACTGAAGCTTTCTTT. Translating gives CASSGQGANTEAFF. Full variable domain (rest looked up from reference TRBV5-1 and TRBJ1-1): KAGVTQTPRYLIKTRGQQVTLSCSPISGHRSVSWYQQTPGQGLQFLFEYFSETQRNKGNFPGRFSGRQFSNSRSEMNVSTLELGDSALYLCASSGQGANTEAFFGQGTRLTVV.

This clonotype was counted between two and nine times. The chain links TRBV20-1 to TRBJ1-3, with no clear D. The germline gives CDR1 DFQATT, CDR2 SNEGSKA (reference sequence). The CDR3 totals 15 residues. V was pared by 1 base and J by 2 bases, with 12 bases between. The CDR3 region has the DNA TGCAGTGCTAGAGCCTTCCCGAGCCCTGGAAACACCATATATTTT. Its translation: CSARAFPSPGNTIYF.

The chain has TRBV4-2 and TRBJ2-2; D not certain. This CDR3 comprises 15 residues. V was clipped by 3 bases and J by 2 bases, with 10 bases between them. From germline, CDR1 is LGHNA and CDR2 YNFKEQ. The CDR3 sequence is CASSHLGDNTGELFF. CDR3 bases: TGTGCCAGCAGCCATCTTGGGGATAACACCGGGGAGCTGTTTTTT.

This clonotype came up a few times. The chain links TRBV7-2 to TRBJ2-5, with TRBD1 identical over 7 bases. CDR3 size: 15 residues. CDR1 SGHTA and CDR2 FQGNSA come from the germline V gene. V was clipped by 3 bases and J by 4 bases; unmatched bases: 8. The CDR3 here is CASSLRGRNLETQYF. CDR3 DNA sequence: TGTGCCAGCAGCTTGAGGGGGCGGAATTTAGAGACCCAGTACTTC.

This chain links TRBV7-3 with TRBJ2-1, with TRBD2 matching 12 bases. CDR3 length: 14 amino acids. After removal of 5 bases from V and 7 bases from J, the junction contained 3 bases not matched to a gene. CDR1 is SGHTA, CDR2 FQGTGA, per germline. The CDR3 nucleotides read TGTGCCAGCAGCCCAGGGACTAGCGGGAATGAGCAGTTCTTC. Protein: CASSPGTSGNEQFF.

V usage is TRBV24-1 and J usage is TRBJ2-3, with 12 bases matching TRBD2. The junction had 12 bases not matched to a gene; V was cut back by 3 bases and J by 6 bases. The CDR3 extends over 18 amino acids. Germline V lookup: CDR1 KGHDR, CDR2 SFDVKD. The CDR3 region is CATSDGWASGRAHDTQYF. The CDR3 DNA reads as TGTGCCACCAGTGATGGATGGGCTAGCGGGAGGGCACATGATACGCAGTATTTT.

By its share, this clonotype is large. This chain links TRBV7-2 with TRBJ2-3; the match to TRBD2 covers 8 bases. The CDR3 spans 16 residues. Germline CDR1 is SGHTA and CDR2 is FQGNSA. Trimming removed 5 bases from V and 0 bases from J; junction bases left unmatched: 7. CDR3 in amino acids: CASSLLGRGSTDTQYF. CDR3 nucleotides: TGTGCCAGCAGCCTCCTCGGGAGGGGGAGCACAGATACGCAGTATTTT. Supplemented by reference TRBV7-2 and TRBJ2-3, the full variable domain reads GAGVSQSPSNKVTEKGKDVELRCDPISGHTALYWYRQSLGQGLEFLIYFQGNSAPDKSGLPSDRFSAERTGGSVSTLTIQRTQQEDSAVYLCASSLLGRGSTDTQYFGPGTRLTVL.